What follows are 23 T cell receptor beta chains derived from one specimen sequenced in a study of spatial heterogeneity in lung cancer. Time point defined: blood at routine non-recurrence follow-up after resection. Sequencing of whole RNA from tumor, nontumor lung or frozen PBMC involved no sorting. Using its own MiXCR run on the 5' RACE reads, TCRdb lists one record per CDR3 protein. Counted here are about 50,000 distinct CDR3 sequences, around 7.7% occurring once; the ten biggest clones make up about a third. Sequenced here: PBMCs, sampled at follow-up. The receptor source for this set is a female donor with early-stage non-small cell lung cancer.

This clonotype was counted at least ten times. The chain recombines TRBV29-1 with TRBJ2-2, with unresolved D. Germline V gives CDR1 SQVTM, CDR2 ANQGSEA. V gave up 2 bases and J gave up 4 bases, with 8 bases separating them. The CDR3 spans 13 residues. The CDR3 nucleotides read TGCAGCGTTGAAAGGGTGGGCACCGGGGAGCTGTTTTTT. It encodes CSVERVGTGELFF.

This clonotype was detected only a few times. The chain is built from TRBV2 and TRBJ2-2; D unresolved. V shed 8 bases and J shed 1 base, with 11 bases lying between them. Per germline, CDR1 SNHLY and CDR2 FYNNEI. The length of the CDR3 is 14 residues. DNA of the CDR3: TGTGCCAGCTCCAGGAGTTTGAACACCGGGGAGCTGTTTTTT. It codes for CASSRSLNTGELFF.

There are many counts of this clonotype. The V gene is TRBV5-1, the J gene TRBJ1-4; 9 bases align to TRBD1. V dropped 0 bases and J dropped 7; count of bases not matched to a gene: 4. The CDR3 is made up of 15 amino acids. Germline lookup yields CDR1 SGHRS and CDR2 YFSETQ. The CDR3 region has the DNA TGCGCCAGCAGCTTGGGACAGGGGGTCAGTGAAAAACTGTTTTTT. The encoded protein is CASSLGQGVSEKLFF. The entire variable domain, with the rest obtained from reference TRBV5-1 and TRBJ1-4, is as follows: KAGVTQTPRYLIKTRGQQVTLSCSPISGHRSVSWYQQTPGQGLQFLFEYFSETQRNKGNFPGRFSGRQFSNSRSEMNVSTLELGDSALYLCASSLGQGVSEKLFFGSGTQLSVL.

At least ten counts were recorded for this clonotype. This chain joins TRBV19 and TRBJ2-2; 7 bases are shared with TRBD1. J lost 2 bases, V lost 6 bases, and 3 bases had no gene match. Germline V gene sequence: CDR1 LNHDA, CDR2 SQIVND (reference sequence). CDR3 length: 14 residues. The CDR3 spells CASSRDSNTGELFF. In DNA, the CDR3 is TGTGCCAGTAGCCGGGACAGCAACACCGGGGAGCTGTTTTTT. Combining the CDR3 with reference TRBV19 and TRBJ2-2 gives the whole variable domain DGGITQSPKYLFRKEGQNVTLSCEQNLNHDAMYWYRQDPGQGLRLIYYSQIVNDFQKGDIAEGYSVSREKKESFPLTVTSAQKNPTAFYLCASSRDSNTGELFFGEGSRLTVL.

In its sample, this clonotype was seen many times. The chain recombines TRBV7-2 with TRBJ2-1; D perhaps matches TRBD1 (6 bases). Germline-derived CDR1 and CDR2 are SGHTA and FQGNSA. The CDR3 is made up of 18 amino acids. The germline V and J ends were trimmed by 1 base and 5 bases, with 21 bases remaining between them. The CDR3 nucleotides read TGTGCCAGCAGCTTAGACAGGGCTTCATTTACACACGACAATGAGCAGTTCTTC. Residues: CASSLDRASFTHDNEQFF.

This clonotype was recorded a few times. The CDR3 DNA reads as TGTGCCAGCAGCCAAGGAGGTGAAGCTTTCTTT. It is translated as CASSQGGEAFF. The V gene is TRBV3-1, the J gene TRBJ1-1; no reliable D call. Germline lookup yields CDR1 LGHDT and CDR2 YNNKEL (reference sequence). CDR3 size: 11 residues. The V gene lost 1 base and the J gene lost 7 bases, with 4 bases spanning the gap.

This clonotype was seen at least ten times. V gene TRBV7-3 combines with J gene TRBJ2-2, with 9 bases fitting TRBD2. Germline lookup yields CDR1 SGHTA and CDR2 FQGTGA. The length of the CDR3 is 16 residues. V shed 2 bases, J shed 8 bases, and the junction held 9 bases outside the gene matches. In DNA form, the CDR3 reads TGTGCCAGCAGCTTAGCTAGCGGGGTCCCGGCGGGGGAGCTGTTTTTT. Translated: CASSLASGVPAGELFF. The full variable domain, rest sourced from reference TRBV7-3 and TRBJ2-2, is GAGVSQTPSNKVTEKGKYVELRCDPISGHTALYWYRQSLGQGPEFLIYFQGTGAADDSGLPNDRFFAVRPEGSVSTLKIQRTERGDSAVYLCASSLASGVPAGELFFGEGSRLTVL.

This clonotype was recorded a few times. V and J are TRBV3-1 and TRBJ1-1, with TRBD1 identical over 10 bases. The CDR3 is 15 residues long. Germline V CDR1 and CDR2: LGHDT, YNNKEL (reference sequence). The V and J ends lost 1 base and 5 bases, in that order; junction bases with no gene match: 4. The CDR3 protein is CASSQGQGARTEAFF. CDR3 DNA: TGTGCCAGCAGCCAAGGACAGGGGGCGCGGACTGAAGCTTTCTTT.

The rearrangement uses TRBV9 and TRBJ1-1, with D tentatively TRBD1 (6 bases). V was shortened by 0 bases and J by 2 bases, with 8 bases between the two germline ends. Germline-derived CDR1 and CDR2 are SGDLS and YYNGEE. The CDR3 has 14 residues. This CDR3 is CASSVAQGNTEAFF. In nucleotides, the CDR3 is TGTGCCAGCAGCGTAGCACAGGGAAACACTGAAGCTTTCTTT.

There are many counts of this clonotype. V is TRBV7-9 and J is TRBJ2-4, with D perhaps TRBD2 (6 bases). Germline-derived CDR1 and CDR2 are SEHNR and FQNEAQ (reference sequence). The CDR3 is made up of 15 amino acids. V dropped 3 bases and J dropped 0 bases, with 9 bases sitting between them. The CDR3 sequence is CASSFPGEAKNIQYF. The CDR3 DNA reads TGTGCCAGCAGCTTTCCGGGGGAAGCCAAAAACATTCAGTACTTC.

This clonotype was counted at least ten times. V and J are TRBV5-6 and TRBJ1-6, with TRBD1 matching 7 bases. The V segment lost 0 bases and the J segment 5 bases; nucleotides outside the gene matches: 2. The CDR3 totals 15 residues. CDR1 and CDR2 from the germline V gene are SGHDT and YYEEEE. The chain's CDR3 is CASSLVQGDNSPLHF. Written as DNA, the CDR3 is TGTGCCAGCAGCTTGGTGCAGGGGGATAATTCACCCCTCCACTTT.

This clonotype showed up many times. V usage is TRBV11-2 and J usage is TRBJ1-2, with no clear D. Germline V lookup: CDR1 SGHAT, CDR2 FQNNGV. Trimming shortened V by 1 base and J by 9 bases, and 12 bases separated the two germline ends. The length of the CDR3 is 13 residues. The CDR3 bases are TGTGCCAGCAGCTTAGGCTCGTCGCCGAGCTACACCTTC. Its protein product is CASSLGSSPSYTF.

This chain joins TRBV6-5 and TRBJ2-1; TRBD1 matches 8 bases. CDR1 MNHEY and CDR2 SVGAGI come from the germline V gene. V lost 6 bases, J lost 5 bases, and 6 bases stayed unmatched. This CDR3 is 14 amino acids long. In nucleotides, the CDR3 is TGTGCCAGCAGCGCCTTGACAGGGGACAATGAGCAGTTCTTC. Amino acids: CASSALTGDNEQFF.

This clonotype was seen a few times. This chain joins TRBV30 and TRBJ2-3; D remains unclear. The length of the CDR3 is 13 residues. The V end lost 0 bases, the J end lost 4 bases, and 8 bases lay between the germline ends. Germline-derived CDR1 and CDR2 are GTSNPN and SVGIG (reference sequence). This CDR3 is CAWSVQGPDTQYF. The CDR3 nucleotides are TGTGCCTGGAGTGTACAAGGGCCAGATACGCAGTATTTT.

This clonotype was recorded at least ten times. V usage is TRBV5-5 and J usage is TRBJ2-2; D call uncertain. Trimming removed 2 bases at V and 3 bases at J, with 17 bases between. Germline V lookup: CDR1 SGHKS, CDR2 YYEKEE (reference sequence). The CDR3 is 17 amino acids. This chain's CDR3 is CASSFPPSAPDTGELFF. The CDR3 DNA is TGTGCCAGCAGCTTCCCCCCCTCAGCGCCGGACACCGGGGAGCTGTTTTTT.

This clonotype appeared many times. The V and J genes are TRBV28 and TRBJ1-4; D might be TRBD1 (6 bases). Trimming shortened V by 8 bases and J by 2 bases, and 12 bases separated the two germline ends. Germline loops: CDR1 MDHEN, CDR2 SYDVKM. This CDR3 has 14 residues. CDR3 protein: CASVNRATNEKLFF. CDR3 DNA: TGTGCCAGCGTGAACAGGGCGACTAATGAAAAACTGTTTTTT.

This chain joins TRBV7-3 and TRBJ2-3, with TRBD1 matching 8 bases. V was clipped by 3 bases and J by 0 bases; unmatched bases: 2. Germline V gives CDR1 SGHTA, CDR2 FQGTGA. The CDR3 sequence is 15 residues long. CDR3 residues: CASSFRQGSTDTQYF. DNA for the CDR3: TGTGCCAGCAGCTTTCGACAGGGGAGCACAGATACGCAGTATTTT.

This clonotype was seen many times. The V and J genes are TRBV29-1 and TRBJ1-1; TRBD1 agrees at 7 bases. The CDR3 runs 13 residues. The germline V gene encodes CDR1 SQVTM and CDR2 ANQGSEA. V shed 7 bases, J shed 1 base, and the junction held 6 bases outside the gene matches. DNA for the CDR3: TGCAGCGAGTCGGGACAGTCGAACACTGAAGCTTTCTTT. Its translation: CSESGQSNTEAFF.

This clonotype was counted only a few times. CDR3 bases: TGTGCCAGCAGCCCCCGTTACGGGGGACTACAAGGAAACACCATATATTTT. It encodes CASSPRYGGLQGNTIYF. The rearrangement links TRBV9 to TRBJ1-3, with D perhaps matching TRBD1 (5 bases). The ends were cut back, 4 bases at V and 4 bases at J, with 21 bases in the middle. The CDR3 runs 17 residues. Germline lookup yields CDR1 SGDLS and CDR2 YYNGEE.

This clonotype was counted many times. The V call is TRBV20-1, the J call TRBJ2-1; 8 bases map to TRBD2. Germline assignment: CDR1 DFQATT and CDR2 SNEGSKA (reference sequence). V shed 4 bases, J shed 2 bases, and the junction held 13 bases outside the gene matches. The CDR3 is 17 residues long. The CDR3 DNA reads as TGCAGTGCTACCGATTGGGCGGGGGGCCGAACCTACAATGAGCAGTTCTTC. Translated: CSATDWAGGRTYNEQFF.

Only a few counts were recorded for this clonotype. The chain couples TRBV6-1 to TRBJ2-2; no reliable D call. Germline CDR1 is MNHNS and CDR2 is SASEGT. The CDR3 has 12 amino acids. V gave up 6 bases and J gave up 8 bases, with 10 bases separating them. CDR3 DNA sequence: TGTGCCAGCAGGGACCCCCCAGGGGAGCTGTTTTTT. Residues: CASRDPPGELFF.

The chain carries TRBV5-5 and TRBJ2-1, with D tentatively TRBD2 (6 bases). Germline CDR1 reads SGHKS; CDR2 reads YYEKEE (reference sequence). Trimming shortened V by 4 bases and J by 9 bases, and 14 bases separated the two germline ends. The CDR3 has 13 amino acids. The CDR3 nucleotides are TGTGCCAGCAGCATCGGGGGAAGGCGTGAGCAGTTCTTC. Protein: CASSIGGRREQFF.

The chain employs TRBV6-2 or TRBV6-3 and TRBJ2-6, with a tentative D call TRBD1 (5 bases). Germline assignment: CDR1 MNHEY and CDR2 SVGEGT. The CDR3 extends over 17 amino acids. V lost 2 bases and J lost 0, with 11 bases in between. The CDR3 reads CASSYPIRGSGANVLTF. As DNA, the CDR3 is TGTGCCAGCAGTTACCCAATTAGGGGCTCTGGGGCCAACGTCCTGACTTTC.